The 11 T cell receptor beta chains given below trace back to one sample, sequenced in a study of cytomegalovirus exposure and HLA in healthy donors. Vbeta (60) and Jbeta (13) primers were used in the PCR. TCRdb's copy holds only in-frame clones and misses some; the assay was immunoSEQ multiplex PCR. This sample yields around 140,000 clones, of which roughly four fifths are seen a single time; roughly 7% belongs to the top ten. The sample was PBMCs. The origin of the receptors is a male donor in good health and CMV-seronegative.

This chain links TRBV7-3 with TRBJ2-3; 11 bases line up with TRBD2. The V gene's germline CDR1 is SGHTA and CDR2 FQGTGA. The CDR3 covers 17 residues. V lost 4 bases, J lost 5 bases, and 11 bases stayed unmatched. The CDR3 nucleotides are TGTGCCAGCAGCTCCCCGGGACTAGCGGAGGAGGGAGATACGCAGTATTTT. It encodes CASSSPGLAEEGDTQYF.

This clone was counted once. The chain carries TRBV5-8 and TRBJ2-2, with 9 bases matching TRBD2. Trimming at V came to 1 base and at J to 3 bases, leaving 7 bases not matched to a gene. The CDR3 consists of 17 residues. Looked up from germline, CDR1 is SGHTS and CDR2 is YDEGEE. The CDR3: CASSLISGGRYTGELFF. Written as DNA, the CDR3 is TGTGCCAGCAGCTTGATTAGCGGGGGCAGGTACACCGGGGAGCTGTTTTTT.

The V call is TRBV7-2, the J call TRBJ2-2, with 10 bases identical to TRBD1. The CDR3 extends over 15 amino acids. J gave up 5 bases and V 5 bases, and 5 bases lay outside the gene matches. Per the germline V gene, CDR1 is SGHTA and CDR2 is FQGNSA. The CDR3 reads CASSLWDRGTGELFF. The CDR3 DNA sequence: TGTGCCAGCAGCCTTTGGGACAGGGGAACCGGGGAGCTGTTTTTT.

The CDR3 sequence: CSVASDRLNTEAFF. CDR3 DNA: TGCAGCGTTGCTTCGGACAGATTGAACACTGAAGCTTTCTTT. The chain combines TRBV29-1 with TRBJ1-1; weak D call: TRBD1 (6 bases). The germline CDR1 and CDR2 sequences are SQVTM and ANQGSEA. Between the trimmed V and J ends, which lost 4 bases and 0 bases, there was a span of 12 bases. The CDR3 is 14 amino acids.

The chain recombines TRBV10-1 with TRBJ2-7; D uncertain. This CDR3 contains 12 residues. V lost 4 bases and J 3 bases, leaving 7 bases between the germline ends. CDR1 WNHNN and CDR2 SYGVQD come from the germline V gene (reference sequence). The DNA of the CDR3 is TGCGCCAGCAGTGCAGGTGTCTACGAGCAGTACTTC. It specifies CASSAGVYEQYF.

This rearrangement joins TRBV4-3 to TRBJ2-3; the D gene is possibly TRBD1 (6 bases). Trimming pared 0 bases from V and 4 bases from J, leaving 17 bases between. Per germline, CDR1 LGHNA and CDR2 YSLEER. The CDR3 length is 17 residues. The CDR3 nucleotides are TGCGCCAGCAGCCAAGATCTTAGACAGGACGGATCAGATACGCAGTATTTT. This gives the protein CASSQDLRQDGSDTQYF.

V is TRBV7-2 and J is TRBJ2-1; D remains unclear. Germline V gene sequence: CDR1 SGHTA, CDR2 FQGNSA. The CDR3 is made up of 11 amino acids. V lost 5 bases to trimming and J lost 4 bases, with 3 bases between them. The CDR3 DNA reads TGTGCCAGCAGCACTTACAATGAGCAGTTCTTC. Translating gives CASSTYNEQFF.

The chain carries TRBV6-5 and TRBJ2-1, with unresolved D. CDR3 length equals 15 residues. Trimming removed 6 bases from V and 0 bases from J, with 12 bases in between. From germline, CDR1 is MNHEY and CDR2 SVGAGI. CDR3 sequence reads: CASSPDSNSYNEQFF. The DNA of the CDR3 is TGTGCCAGCAGCCCCGACTCGAACTCCTACAATGAGCAGTTCTTC.

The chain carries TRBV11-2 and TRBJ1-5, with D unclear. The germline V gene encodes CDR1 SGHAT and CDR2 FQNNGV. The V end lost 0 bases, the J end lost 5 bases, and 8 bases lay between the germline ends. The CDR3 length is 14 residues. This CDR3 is CASSLDSTDQPQHF. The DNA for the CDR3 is TGTGCCAGCAGCTTAGATTCCACGGATCAGCCCCAGCATTTT. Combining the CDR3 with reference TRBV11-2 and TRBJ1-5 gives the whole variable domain EAGVAQSPRYKIIEKRQSVAFWCNPISGHATLYWYQQILGQGPKLLIQFQNNGVVDDSQLPKDRFSAERLKGVDSTLKIQPAKLEDSAVYLCASSLDSTDQPQHFGDGTRLSIL.

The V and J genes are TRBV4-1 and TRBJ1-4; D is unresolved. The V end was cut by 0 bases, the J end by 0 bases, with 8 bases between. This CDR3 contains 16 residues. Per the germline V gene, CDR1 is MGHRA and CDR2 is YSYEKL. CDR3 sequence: CASSQDPRATNEKLFF. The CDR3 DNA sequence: TGCGCCAGCAGCCAAGACCCCCGTGCAACTAATGAAAAACTGTTTTTT.

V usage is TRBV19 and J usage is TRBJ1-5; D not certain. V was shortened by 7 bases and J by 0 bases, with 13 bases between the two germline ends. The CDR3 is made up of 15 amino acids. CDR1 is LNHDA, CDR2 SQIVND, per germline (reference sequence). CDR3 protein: CASKVRINSNQPQHF. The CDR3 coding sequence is TGTGCCAGTAAGGTGCGGATAAATAGCAATCAGCCCCAGCATTTT.